This is a list of T cell receptor beta chains from one sample in a study of cytomegalovirus exposure and HLA in healthy donors. The assay was immunoSEQ multiplex PCR, and TCRdb's table has in-frame clones only and misses some. In the table there are tens of thousands of clones, approximately 91% of which are singletons. Sequences were obtained from PBMCs. The receptors shown here come from a man younger than 40 in good health and CMV-seronegative. Both conserved end residues are part of each CDR3. The D gene is left open where the match is weak. Expanded clones get a size class; other rows say once, few or many, or leave the size out.

D: NA; size: NA; length: 14; V: TRBV12-1; J: TRBJ2-1; DNA: TGTGCCAGCAGCTTCCACCGGGTCTACAATGAGCAGTTCTTC; CDR3: CASSFHRVYNEQFF
D: TRBD2; size: NA; length: 21; V: TRBV28; J: TRBJ2-2; DNA: TGTGCCAGCAGTTACCCCCAATCTAAGACTAGCGGGGGGAGGAACACCGGGGAGCTGTTTTTT; CDR3: CASSYPQSKTSGGRNTGELFF
D: NA; size: NA; length: 20; V: TRBV18; J: TRBJ1-2; DNA: TGTGCCAGCTCACAAACCCGGGACTCCCGACTCACGAAAAATAACTATGGCTACACCTTC; CDR3: CASSQTRDSRLTKNNYGYTF
D: TRBD2; size: NA; length: 19; V: TRBV10-1; J: TRBJ2-7; DNA: TGCGCCAGCAGAACACGGGAGGGCGTTACCTGCTCCTACGCCTACGAGCAGTACTTC; CDR3: CASRTREGVTCSYAYEQYF
D: NA; size: NA; length: 14; V: TRBV9; J: TRBJ1-2; DNA: TGTGCCAGCAGCGTAGGCGGGGGTGACTATGGCTACACCTTC; CDR3: CASSVGGGDYGYTF
D: NA; size: NA; length: 12; V: TRBV2; J: TRBJ2-7; DNA: TGTGCCGGCCGCGGCAGCCCCTACGAGCAGTACTTC; CDR3: CAGRGSPYEQYF
D: NA; size: NA; length: 16; V: TRBV28; J: TRBJ2-7; DNA: TGTGCCAGCACCTCGGGACGGGCTAGCGTCTCCTACGAGCAGTACTTC; CDR3: CASTSGRASVSYEQYF
D: NA; size: NA; length: 12; V: TRBV9; J: TRBJ2-5; DNA: TGTGCCAGCAGCGCGGGAGCCGGGACCCAGTACTTC; CDR3: CASSAGAGTQYF
D: TRBD1; size: NA; length: 14; V: TRBV5-1; J: TRBJ2-3; DNA: TGCGCCAGCAGCTTGCGACAGGGGGCAGATACGCAGTATTTT; CDR3: CASSLRQGADTQYF
D: NA; size: NA; length: 14; V: TRBV27; J: TRBJ1-5; DNA: TGTGCCAGCAGAATTACGGGGGGAAATCAGCCCCAGCATTTT; CDR3: CASRITGGNQPQHF
D: NA; size: NA; length: 14; V: TRBV19; J: TRBJ2-7; DNA: TGTGCCAGTAGTTTAGGCCAGTCCACCTACGAGCAGTACTTC; CDR3: CASSLGQSTYEQYF
D: TRBD1; size: NA; length: 14; V: TRBV11-2; J: TRBJ1-2; DNA: TGTGCCAGCAGCCCTCCGGGACAGGGAAACGGCTACACCTTC; CDR3: CASSPPGQGNGYTF
D: NA; size: NA; length: 13; V: TRBV18; J: TRBJ1-5; DNA: TGTGCCAGCTCACTGAGGGGGAATCAGCCCCAGCATTTT; CDR3: CASSLRGNQPQHF
D: NA; size: NA; length: 17; V: TRBV6-4; J: TRBJ1-6; DNA: TGTGCCAGCAGTGAGGACGTTCCCGGGACAAAGAATTCACCCCTCCACTTT; CDR3: CASSEDVPGTKNSPLHF
D: TRBD1; size: once; length: 14; V: TRBV13; J: TRBJ2-1; DNA: TGTGCCAGCAGCCCCCGGGACAGGGGGCATGAGCAGTTCTTC; CDR3: CASSPRDRGHEQFF
D: NA; size: NA; length: 14; V: TRBV4-2; J: TRBJ1-1; DNA: TGTGCCAGCAAGGTTTATCGGGGTGACACTGAAGCTTTCTTT; CDR3: CASKVYRGDTEAFF
D: TRBD2; size: NA; length: 15; V: TRBV28; J: TRBJ2-1; DNA: TGTGCCAGCAGACTAGCGGGGGGTCTCTACAATGAGCAGTTCTTC; CDR3: CASRLAGGLYNEQFF
D: NA; size: NA; length: 18; V: TRBV19; J: TRBJ2-1; DNA: TGTGCCAGTAGTACGGGACAGGGGCGACTAGCGGGGTACAATGAGCAGTTCTTC; CDR3: CASSTGQGRLAGYNEQFF
D: TRBD2; size: NA; length: 17; V: TRBV19; J: TRBJ2-3; DNA: TGTGCCAGTAGTATGAATCTAGCGGGAGGGGGTACAGATACGCAGTATTTT; CDR3: CASSMNLAGGGTDTQYF
D: TRBD2; size: NA; length: 16; V: TRBV28; J: TRBJ2-3; DNA: TGTGCCAGCAGTTTCCGGACTAGCGGGAGCGCAGATACGCAGTATTTT; CDR3: CASSFRTSGSADTQYF
D: NA; size: NA; length: 11; V: TRBV6-1; J: TRBJ1-5; DNA: TGTGCCAGACTTCTCAATCAGCCCCAGCATTTT; CDR3: CARLLNQPQHF
D: NA; size: NA; length: 13; V: TRBV28; J: TRBJ2-7; DNA: TGTGCCAGCAGTTTAGGGAGGCCCTACGAGCAGTACTTC; CDR3: CASSLGRPYEQYF
D: NA; size: once; length: 12; V: TRBV5-4; J: TRBJ2-3; DNA: TGTGCCAGCAACCCCGTCGGGGATACGCAGTATTTT; CDR3: CASNPVGDTQYF
D: NA; size: NA; length: 13; V: TRBV6-1; J: TRBJ2-7; DNA: TGTGCCAGCAGTATCGACAGCCACTACGAGCAGTACTTC; CDR3: CASSIDSHYEQYF
D: NA; size: few; length: 16; V: TRBV4-1; J: TRBJ2-7; DNA: TGCGCCAGCAGCCAAGATGCGAGGGGGGGCTCCTACGAGCAGTACTTC; CDR3: CASSQDARGGSYEQYF
D: NA; size: NA; length: 13; V: TRBV7-2; J: TRBJ1-2; DNA: TGTGCCAGCAGCTCGGACAGAGTGGGGGGCTACACCTTC; CDR3: CASSSDRVGGYTF
D: NA; size: NA; length: 12; V: TRBV11-2; J: TRBJ2-7; DNA: TGTGCCAGCAGCTTGTCCGGGTCCGAGCAGTACTTC; CDR3: CASSLSGSEQYF
D: NA; size: NA; length: 19; V: TRBV28; J: TRBJ2-6; DNA: TGTGCCAGCAGTCTACGGGACTTAACTTTGAGCTCTGGGGCCAACGTCCTGACTTTC; CDR3: CASSLRDLTLSSGANVLTF
D: TRBD2; size: once; length: 17; V: TRBV4-2; J: TRBJ2-1; DNA: TGTGCCAGCAGCCCCAACCGGGGAGTAGCGGGGGTTGATGAGCAGTTCTTC; CDR3: CASSPNRGVAGVDEQFF